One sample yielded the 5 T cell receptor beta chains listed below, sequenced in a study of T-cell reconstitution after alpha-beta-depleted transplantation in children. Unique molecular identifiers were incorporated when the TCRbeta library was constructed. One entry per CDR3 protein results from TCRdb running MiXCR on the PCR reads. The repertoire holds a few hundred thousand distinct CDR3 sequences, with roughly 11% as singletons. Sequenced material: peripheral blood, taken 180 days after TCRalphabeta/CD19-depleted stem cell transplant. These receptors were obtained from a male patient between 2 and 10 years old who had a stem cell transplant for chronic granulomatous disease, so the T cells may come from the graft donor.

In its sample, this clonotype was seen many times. DNA of the CDR3: TGTGCCAGCAGTCAGGGACAGGGGACAGAAAAACTGTTTTTT. It specifies CASSQGQGTEKLFF. The chain links TRBV12-3 or TRBV12-4 to TRBJ1-4, with 10 bases matching TRBD1. V lost 5 bases and J lost 8; bases outside the gene matches: 5. The CDR3 totals 14 residues.

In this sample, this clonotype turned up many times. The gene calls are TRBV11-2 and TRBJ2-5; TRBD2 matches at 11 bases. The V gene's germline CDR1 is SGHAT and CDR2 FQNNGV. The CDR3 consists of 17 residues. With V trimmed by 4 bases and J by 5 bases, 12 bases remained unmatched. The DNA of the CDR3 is TGTGCCAGCAGCTCTGGACTAGCGGGTACTCTTTTCGAGACCCAGTACTTC. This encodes CASSSGLAGTLFETQYF. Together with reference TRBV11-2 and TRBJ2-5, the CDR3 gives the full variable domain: EAGVAQSPRYKIIEKRQSVAFWCNPISGHATLYWYQQILGQGPKLLIQFQNNGVVDDSQLPKDRFSAERLKGVDSTLKIQPAKLEDSAVYLCASSSGLAGTLFETQYFGPGTRLLVL.

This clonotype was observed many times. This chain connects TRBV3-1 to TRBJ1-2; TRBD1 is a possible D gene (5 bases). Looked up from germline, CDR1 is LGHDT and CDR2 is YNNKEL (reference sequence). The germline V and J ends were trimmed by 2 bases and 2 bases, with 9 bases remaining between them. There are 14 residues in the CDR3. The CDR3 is CASSQSGINYGYTF. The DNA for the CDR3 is TGTGCCAGCAGCCAATCAGGGATAAACTATGGCTACACCTTC.

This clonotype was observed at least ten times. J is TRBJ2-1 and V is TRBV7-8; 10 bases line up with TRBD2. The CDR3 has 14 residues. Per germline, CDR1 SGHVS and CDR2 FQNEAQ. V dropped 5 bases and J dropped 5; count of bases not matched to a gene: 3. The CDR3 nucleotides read TGTGCCAGCAGCCGCGGACTAGCGGACAATGAGCAGTTCTTC. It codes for CASSRGLADNEQFF.

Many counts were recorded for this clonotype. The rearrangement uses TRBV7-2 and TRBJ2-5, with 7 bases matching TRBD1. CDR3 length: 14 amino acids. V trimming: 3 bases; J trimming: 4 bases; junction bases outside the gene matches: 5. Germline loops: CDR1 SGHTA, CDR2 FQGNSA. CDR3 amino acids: CASSFRDSRETQYF. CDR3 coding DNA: TGTGCCAGCAGCTTCCGGGACAGCAGAGAGACCCAGTACTTC.